A single T cell receptor (beta chain) is shown here with its context. The sample originates from a study of blood T cell repertoires in COVID-19. On the study more broadly: Samples taken during acute and convalescent COVID-19 were collected in the United States, Italy and Spain. Nucleic acid was either cDNA or gDNA, and it came from T cells, B-cell-depleted T cells, or PBMCs.

In the authors' workflow: Using reference gene primer amplification, nucleated cell counts were estimated. Clones were read by immunoSEQ multiplex PCR, and TCRdb kept only the in-frame ones, dropping some. The V and J calls and clone size were taken over from that table, and D and trimming were inferred from the DNA. The profile shows under 45,000 clones, around 83% of them singletons. The receptor was isolated from a man aged 60 to 69 with active or convalescent COVID-19. The sequenced material came from peripheral blood.

In nucleotides, the CDR3 is TGTGCCACAAACGGACAGGGGGCGCCCGAGCAGTACGTC. It encodes CATNGQGAPEQYV. This sequence joins TRBV15 and TRBJ2-7, with 11 bases fitting TRBD1. This CDR3 comprises 13 residues. V dropped 9 bases and J dropped 6; count of bases not matched to a gene: 7. Germline V gene data show CDR1 as LNHNV and CDR2 as YYDKDF (reference sequence).